Listed below are T cell receptor beta chains from one sample, sequenced in a study of cytomegalovirus exposure and HLA in healthy donors. Produced via immunoSEQ multiplex PCR; TCRdb's table is partial and in-frame only. The data show 110,000 or so clones, 60% to 80% seen once. Sequencing was performed on PBMCs. All receptors come from a young man in good health and CMV-seropositive. Both conserved end residues are part of each CDR3. Each record gives: clone size, V gene, J gene, D gene, CDR3 protein, CDR3 DNA. D genes are given only for firm matches. The size of a clone is reported for some rows only, either as once, few or many, or as a class for expanded clones.

>-|TRBV5-4|TRBJ1-2|-
CASSLAGGGGYTF
TGTGCCAGCAGCTTGGCCGGGGGGGGTGGCTACACCTTC
>-|TRBV5-6|TRBJ2-5|-
CASSLVGGGETQYF
TGTGCCAGCAGCTTGGTGGGGGGAGGCGAGACCCAGTACTTC
>-|TRBV6-1|TRBJ1-2|TRBD1
CASSATGTGDGYTF
TGTGCCAGCAGTGCAACCGGGACAGGAGATGGCTACACCTTC
>few|TRBV27|TRBJ2-5|-
CASGVGVWETQYF
TGTGCCAGCGGGGTCGGGGTATGGGAGACCCAGTACTTC
>-|TRBV10-1|TRBJ2-3|TRBD2
CASSESRGFTQYF
TGCGCCAGCAGTGAGTCGCGGGGGTTTACGCAGTATTTT
>-|TRBV6-5|TRBJ1-5|TRBD1
CASSPDRGANQPQHF
TGTGCCAGCTCCCCAGACAGGGGCGCCAATCAGCCCCAGCATTTT
>-|TRBV5-8|TRBJ1-2|-
CASSSRSGYGYTF
TGTGCCAGCAGCTCTCGGTCCGGTTACGGCTACACCTTC
>-|TRBV5-6|TRBJ2-1|TRBD2
CASSRGLAGGLILYNEQFF
TGTGCCAGCAGCCGCGGACTGGCGGGGGGCCTGATACTGTACAATGAGCAGTTCTTC
>-|TRBV18|TRBJ1-3|-
CASSRGAGSSGNTIYF
TGTGCCAGCTCACGCGGGGCAGGGAGCTCTGGAAACACCATATATTTT
>-|TRBV19|TRBJ1-2|-
CASSNTLAWESPNYGYTF
TGTGCCAGTAGTAATACCCTCGCGTGGGAGTCGCCTAACTATGGCTACACCTTC
>-|TRBV2|TRBJ1-2|-
CASEGRRINYGYTF
TGTGCCAGCGAAGGCCGGCGCATTAACTATGGCTACACCTTT
>-|TRBV5-1|TRBJ2-1|-
CASSLGLQGEGEQFF
TGCGCCAGCAGCTTGGGTTTACAGGGCGAGGGTGAGCAGTTCTTC
>-|TRBV6-1|TRBJ1-3|-
CASSENPETDAGVNTIYF
TGTGCCAGCAGCGAAAACCCGGAGACAGACGCGGGAGTGAACACCATATATTTT
>once|TRBV5-1|TRBJ2-3|TRBD2
CASSLRPGLAGETSSTDTQYF
TGCGCCAGCAGCTTGAGACCTGGACTAGCGGGGGAGACCTCTAGCACAGATACGCAGTATTTT
>few|TRBV29-1|TRBJ2-3|-
CSVGSGGITDTQYF
TGCAGCGTTGGGAGTGGTGGTATCACAGATACGCAGTATTTT
>few|TRBV11-2|TRBJ1-2|-
CASSLESGSYGYTF
TGTGCCAGCAGCTTAGAGTCGGGTTCCTATGGCTACACCTTC
>-|TRBV6-5|TRBJ1-2|-
CASGDGGTIGYTF
TGTGCCAGCGGGGACGGGGGGACTATCGGCTACACCTTC
>once|TRBV19|TRBJ1-5|TRBD1
CASSIGDSLYQPQHF
TGTGCCAGTAGTATTGGGGACAGTTTATATCAGCCCCAGCATTTT
>-|TRBV5-4|TRBJ2-5|TRBD1
CASSPRTGEETQYF
TGTGCCAGCAGCCCAAGGACAGGGGAAGAGACCCAGTACTTC
>-|TRBV5-1|TRBJ1-6|-
CASSPGGTSSYNSPLHF
TGCGCCAGCAGCCCGGGGGGTACCAGCTCCTATAATTCACCCCTCCACTTT
>once|TRBV29-1|TRBJ2-7|TRBD2
CSVVAGPGEQYF
TGCAGCGTTGTAGCGGGGCCTGGCGAGCAGTACTTC
>few|TRBV11-3|TRBJ2-2|-
CASSSRMTGELFF
TGTGCCAGCAGCTCCAGAATGACCGGGGAGCTGTTTTTT
>once|TRBV7-3|TRBJ2-5|TRBD2
CASSLTGGSRETQYF
TGTGCCAGCAGCTTAACGGGAGGGTCACGAGAGACCCAGTACTTC
>few|TRBV6-5|TRBJ1-2|TRBD1
CASRPRTGGNYGYTF
TGTGCCAGCAGACCGCGGACAGGGGGCAACTATGGCTACACCTTC
>-|TRBV4-2|TRBJ1-5|TRBD1
CASSQEQGTGQPQHF
TGTGCCAGCAGCCAAGAACAGGGGACAGGTCAGCCCCAGCATTTT
>few|TRBV11-2|TRBJ2-7|-
CASSLFGLEQYF
TGTGCCAGCAGCTTATTTGGGCTCGAGCAGTACTTC
>few|TRBV2|TRBJ2-5|-
CASSETGHLETQYF
TGTGCCAGCAGTGAAACGGGACACCTAGAGACCCAGTACTTC
>-|TRBV5-6|TRBJ1-2|-
CASSPDGYSPYGYTF
TGTGCCAGCAGCCCCGATGGGTACAGTCCGTATGGCTACACCTTC
>few|TRBV5-5|TRBJ1-5|-
CASSFAGGQPQHF
TGTGCCAGCAGCTTCGCCGGGGGTCAGCCCCAGCATTTT
>-|TRBV28|TRBJ1-5|-
CASSSVSPQHF
TGTGCCAGCAGTTCAGTCTCCCCCCAGCATTTT
>-|TRBV10-1|TRBJ2-2|-
CASSESRGTGELFF
TGCGCCAGCAGTGAGTCTAGGGGTACCGGGGAGCTGTTTTTT
>few|TRBV7-9|TRBJ2-3|-
CASSPPRSPGTQYF
TGTGCCAGCAGCCCCCCTCGGAGCCCCGGTACGCAGTATTTT
>-|TRBV5-6|TRBJ2-2|TRBD2
CASRTGTTTGELFF
TGTGCCAGCAGGACCGGGACTACCACCGGGGAGCTGTTTTTT
>few|TRBV6-1|TRBJ2-7|TRBD1
CASSETGTGNEQYF
TGTGCCAGCAGTGAAACCGGGACAGGGAACGAGCAGTACTTC
>-|TRBV7-9|TRBJ2-3|TRBD2
CASSSRTSGGFTDTQYF
TGTGCCAGCAGCTCGAGGACTAGCGGGGGGTTCACAGATACGCAGTATTTT
>-|TRBV5-4|TRBJ1-2|-
CASVVGNYGYTF
TGTGCCAGCGTGGTCGGGAACTATGGCTACACCTTC
>few|TRBV7-6|TRBJ2-5|-
CASSLVAGGETQYF
TGTGCCAGCAGCTTAGTGGCGGGTGGGGAGACCCAGTACTTC
>-|TRBV2|TRBJ2-5|-
CASSAMEPPKETQYF
TGTGCCAGCAGTGCGATGGAGCCCCCTAAAGAGACCCAGTACTTC
>-|TRBV6-4|TRBJ2-1|TRBD2
CASSDWGRPGGEQFF
TGTGCCAGCAGTGACTGGGGACGGCCGGGGGGTGAGCAGTTCTTC
>-|TRBV19|TRBJ2-3|TRBD2
CASSRSGGRRADTQYF
TGTGCCAGTAGCCGGTCGGGGGGGCGAAGGGCAGATACGCAGTATTTT
>-|TRBV4-1|TRBJ2-7|TRBD2
CASSTGTSGYEQYF
TGCGCCAGCAGCACCGGGACTAGCGGCTACGAGCAGTACTTC
>-|TRBV7-7|TRBJ2-1|-
CASSFSPGYNEQFF
TGTGCCAGCAGCTTTTCCCCAGGGTACAATGAGCAGTTCTTC
>-|TRBV6-5|TRBJ2-1|-
CASSYVGGLYNEQFF
TGTGCCAGCAGTTACGTCGGGGGGCTCTACAATGAGCAGTTCTTC
>-|TRBV10-1|TRBJ1-6|-
CASQVILGSPLHF
TGCGCCAGCCAGGTGATATTGGGTTCACCCCTCCACTTT
>-|TRBV19|TRBJ2-3|-
CASSIQGSTDTQYF
TGTGCCAGTAGTATTCAGGGAAGCACAGATACGCAGTATTTT
>-|TRBV5-4|TRBJ2-3|-
CASSLGDRTADTQYF
TGTGCCAGCAGCCTAGGAGACCGAACTGCAGATACGCAGTATTTT
>once|TRBV15|TRBJ1-6|-
CATSRDNRWSSPLHF
TGTGCCACCAGCAGAGATAATCGGTGGAGTTCACCCCTCCACTTT
>-|TRBV2|TRBJ2-3|-
CASTTRRTDTQYF
TGTGCCAGCACAACTCGTCGCACAGATACGCAGTATTTT
>few|TRBV6-7|TRBJ2-1|TRBD2
CASSQSAGDNEQFF
TGTGCCAGCAGTCAATCCGCGGGGGACAATGAGCAGTTCTTC
>-|TRBV25-1|TRBJ1-2|-
CASSETEGYTF
TGTGCCAGCAGCGAGACGGAGGGCTACACCTTC
>-|TRBV5-6|TRBJ1-5|-
CASSSQQVNQPQHF
TGTGCCAGCAGCTCACAACAAGTCAATCAGCCCCAGCATTTT
>-|TRBV27|TRBJ1-3|TRBD1
CASSYTGAGNTIYF
TGTGCCAGCAGTTATACAGGGGCGGGAAACACCATATATTTT
>-|TRBV5-1|TRBJ2-1|-
CASSPSLGLIDNEQFF
TGCGCCAGCAGCCCCTCTTTGGGGCTTATCGACAATGAGCAGTTCTTC
>-|TRBV15|TRBJ1-3|-
CATSRAAGRGNTIYF
TGTGCCACCAGCAGAGCGGCTGGCAGGGGAAACACCATATATTTT
>-|TRBV19|TRBJ1-2|-
CASSIDPSYGYTF
TGTGCCAGTAGTATAGACCCCTCCTATGGCTACACCTTC